This T cell receptor beta chain was captured in a study of T cells in Graves' hyperthyroidism and ophthalmopathy. Turning to the study itself: Once the initial diagnosis was made, peripheral blood was obtained before any treatment. Study results and limitations: Blood samples included most of the expanded thyroid clonotypes exceeding 0.001.

Remarks on this clonotype: Its antigen remains unidentified.

TCR beta CDR3 regions were amplified from RNA. Carried out on the TCR CDR3, a first-round RT-PCR used the HTBI primer set. TCRdb recomputed calls from the multiplex PCR reads with MiXCR, one row per CDR3 protein. The table records under 350,000 distinct CDR3 sequences, 15% to 20% of them present only once. Graves' hyperthyroidism is called stable when ophthalmopathy does not progress within 18 months. It was 8.5 to 10 ml of fresh peripheral blood that supplied the PBMCs. Germline CDR1 reads SNHLY; CDR2 reads FYNNEI. The CDR3 runs to 16 residues. V was trimmed by 2 bases and J by 0 bases, leaving 11 bases between them.

The V and J genes are TRBV2 and TRBJ1-3; D ambiguous. The sequencing sample was made of blood. This sequence originates from a woman between 50 and 59 years old with Graves' hyperthyroidism. In DNA form, the CDR3 reads TGTGCCAGCAGTGAATCGGAGGTCCCCTCTGGAAACACCATATATTTT. Protein: CASSESEVPSGNTIYF.